The sequence of this TCR beta chain was determined in a study of cytomegalovirus exposure and HLA in healthy donors. Study at large: Ancestry clustering placed 70% to 85% of several hundred genotyped donors in the Caucasian-associated cluster.

The CDR3 totals 14 residues. The V end lost 0 bases, the J end lost 5 bases, and 11 bases lay between the germline ends. Looked up from germline, CDR1 is SGHRS and CDR2 is YFSETQ. Vbeta (60) and Jbeta (13) primers were used in the PCR. Source study methods: Some 9.9 million of some 80 million unique TCR beta chains were shared, per a later count. Using immunoSEQ multiplex PCR, the repertoire was profiled, and TCRdb retains in-frame clones only, with some absent. V and J calls and clone size are as listed in that table; D and trimming were resolved from the DNA. This sample has about 99,000 clones; 79% occur once, and the top ten carry about 3.1%. As to this clone: Its antigen is unidentified.

Overall study findings and caveats: The study flagged about 150 TCR beta chains as cytomegalovirus-associated. As a later analysis showed, several of the most significant clusters appeared to be linked to common viral pathogens.

The sample was PBMCs. This clonotype was sampled from a male donor in good health and CMV-seropositive. The chain carries TRBV5-1 and TRBJ2-5; D is undetermined. The CDR3 region is CASSLASSWETQYF. In DNA, the CDR3 is TGCGCCAGCAGCTTGGCCTCTAGTTGGGAGACCCAGTACTTC.